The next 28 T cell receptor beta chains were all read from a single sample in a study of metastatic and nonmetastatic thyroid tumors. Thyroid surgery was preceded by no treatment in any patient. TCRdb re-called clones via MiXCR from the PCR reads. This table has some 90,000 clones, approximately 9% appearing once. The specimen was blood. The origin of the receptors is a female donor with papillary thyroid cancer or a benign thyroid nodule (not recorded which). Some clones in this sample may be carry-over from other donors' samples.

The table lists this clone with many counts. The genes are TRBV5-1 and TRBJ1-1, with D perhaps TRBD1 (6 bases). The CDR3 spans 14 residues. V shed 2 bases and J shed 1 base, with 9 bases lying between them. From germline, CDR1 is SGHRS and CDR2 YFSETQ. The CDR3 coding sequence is TGCGCCAGCAGCTTTGGAGGGGGGAACACTGAAGCTTTCTTT. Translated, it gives CASSFGGGNTEAFF. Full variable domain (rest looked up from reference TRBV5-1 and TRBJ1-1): KAGVTQTPRYLIKTRGQQVTLSCSPISGHRSVSWYQQTPGQGLQFLFEYFSETQRNKGNFPGRFSGRQFSNSRSEMNVSTLELGDSALYLCASSFGGGNTEAFFGQGTRLTVV.

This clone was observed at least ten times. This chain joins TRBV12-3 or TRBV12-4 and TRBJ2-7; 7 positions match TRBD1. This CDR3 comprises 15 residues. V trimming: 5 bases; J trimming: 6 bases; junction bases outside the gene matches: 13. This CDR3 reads CASSPETTGTSEQYF. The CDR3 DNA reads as TGTGCCAGCAGTCCCGAGACGACAGGGACCTCCGAGCAGTACTTC.

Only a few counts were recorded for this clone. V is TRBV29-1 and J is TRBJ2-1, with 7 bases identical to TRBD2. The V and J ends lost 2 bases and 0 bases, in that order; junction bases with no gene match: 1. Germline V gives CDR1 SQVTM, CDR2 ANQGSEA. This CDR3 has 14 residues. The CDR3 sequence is CSVERGSSYNEQFF. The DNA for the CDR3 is TGCAGCGTTGAACGCGGGAGCTCCTACAATGAGCAGTTCTTC.

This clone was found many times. The CDR3 sequence: CASSGDRDRGTDTQYF. DNA for the CDR3: TGTGCCAGCAGTGGCGATCGGGACAGGGGAACAGATACGCAGTATTTT. The genes are TRBV2 and TRBJ2-3, with 10 bases fitting TRBD1. The CDR3 extends over 16 amino acids. Germline CDR1 is SNHLY and CDR2 is FYNNEI. J gave up 3 bases and V 4 bases, and 7 bases lay outside the gene matches.

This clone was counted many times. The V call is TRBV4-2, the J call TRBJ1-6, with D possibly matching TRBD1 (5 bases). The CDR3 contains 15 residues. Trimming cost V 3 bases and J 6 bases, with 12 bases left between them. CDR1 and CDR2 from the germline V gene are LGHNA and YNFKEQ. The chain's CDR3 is CASSQNQGLNSPLHF. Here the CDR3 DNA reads TGTGCCAGCAGCCAGAACCAGGGCCTTAATTCACCCCTCCACTTT.

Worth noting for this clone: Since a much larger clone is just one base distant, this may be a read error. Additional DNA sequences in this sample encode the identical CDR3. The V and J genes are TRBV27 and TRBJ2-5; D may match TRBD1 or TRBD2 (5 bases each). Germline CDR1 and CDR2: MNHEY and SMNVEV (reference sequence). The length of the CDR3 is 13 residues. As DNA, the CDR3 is TGCGCCAGCAGTTTAGGGGCGAGGGGGACCCAGTACTTC. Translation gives CASSLGARGTQYF.

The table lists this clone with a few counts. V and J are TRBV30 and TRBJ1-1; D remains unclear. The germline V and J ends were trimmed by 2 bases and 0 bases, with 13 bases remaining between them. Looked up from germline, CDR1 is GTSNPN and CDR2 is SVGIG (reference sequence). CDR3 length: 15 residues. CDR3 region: CAWSWEGRMNTEAFF. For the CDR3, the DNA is TGTGCCTGGAGTTGGGAAGGCCGGATGAACACTGAAGCTTTCTTT.

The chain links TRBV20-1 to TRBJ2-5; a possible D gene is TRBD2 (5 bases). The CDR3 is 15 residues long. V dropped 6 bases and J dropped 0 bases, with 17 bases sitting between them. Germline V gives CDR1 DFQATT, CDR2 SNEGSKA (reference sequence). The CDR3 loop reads CSAAGSLAYQETQYF. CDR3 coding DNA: TGCAGTGCCGCAGGCTCCTTAGCGTACCAAGAGACCCAGTACTTC.

CDR3 bases: TGCGCCAGCAGCCCCCCCAGGGGAACAGGGTTTAACTATGGCTACACCTTC. Translated, it gives CASSPPRGTGFNYGYTF. The chain recombines TRBV4-1 with TRBJ1-2, with D perhaps matching TRBD1 (6 bases). V was cut by 4 bases and J by 1 base, with 19 bases left in between. CDR1 MGHRA and CDR2 YSYEKL come from the germline V gene. The CDR3 has 17 residues.

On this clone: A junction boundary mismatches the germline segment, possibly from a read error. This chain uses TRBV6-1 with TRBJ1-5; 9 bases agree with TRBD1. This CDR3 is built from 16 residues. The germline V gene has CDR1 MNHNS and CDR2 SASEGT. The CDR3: CANSPYVSDRGQPQHF. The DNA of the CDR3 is TGTGCCAACAGTCCCTACGTCTCGGACAGGGGCCAGCCCCAGCATTTT.

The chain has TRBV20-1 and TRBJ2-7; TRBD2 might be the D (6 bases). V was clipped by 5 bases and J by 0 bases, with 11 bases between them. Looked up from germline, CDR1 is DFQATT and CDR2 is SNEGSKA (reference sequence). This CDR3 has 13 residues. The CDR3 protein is CSARRGSSYEQYF. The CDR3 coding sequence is TGCAGTGCTCGTCGGGGGTCCTCCTACGAGCAGTACTTC.

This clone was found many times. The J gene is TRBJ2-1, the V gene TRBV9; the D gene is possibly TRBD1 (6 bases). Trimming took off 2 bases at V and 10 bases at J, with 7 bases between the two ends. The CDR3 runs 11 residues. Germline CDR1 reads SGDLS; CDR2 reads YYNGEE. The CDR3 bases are TGTGCCAGCAGCGTGGGGGCCGAGCAGTTCTTC. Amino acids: CASSVGAEQFF.

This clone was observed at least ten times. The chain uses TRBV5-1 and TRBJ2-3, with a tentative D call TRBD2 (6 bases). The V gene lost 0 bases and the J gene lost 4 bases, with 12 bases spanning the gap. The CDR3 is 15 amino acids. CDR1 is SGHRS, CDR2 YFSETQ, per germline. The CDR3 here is CASSLGRDWADTQYF. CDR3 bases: TGCGCCAGCAGCTTGGGGAGGGATTGGGCAGATACGCAGTATTTT.

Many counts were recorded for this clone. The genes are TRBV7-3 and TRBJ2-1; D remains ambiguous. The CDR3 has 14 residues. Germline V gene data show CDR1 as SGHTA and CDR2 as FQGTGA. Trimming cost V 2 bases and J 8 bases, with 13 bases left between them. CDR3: CASSLGVSWDEQFF. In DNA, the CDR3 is TGTGCCAGCAGCTTAGGGGTTAGTTGGGATGAGCAGTTCTTC.

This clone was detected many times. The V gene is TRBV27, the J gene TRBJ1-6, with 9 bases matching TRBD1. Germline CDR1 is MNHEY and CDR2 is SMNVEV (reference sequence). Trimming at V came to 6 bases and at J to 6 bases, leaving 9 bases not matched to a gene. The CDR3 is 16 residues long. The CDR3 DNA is TGTGCCAGCAGCCGACCCGGGACAGGGTTTAATTCACCCCTCCACTTT. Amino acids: CASSRPGTGFNSPLHF.

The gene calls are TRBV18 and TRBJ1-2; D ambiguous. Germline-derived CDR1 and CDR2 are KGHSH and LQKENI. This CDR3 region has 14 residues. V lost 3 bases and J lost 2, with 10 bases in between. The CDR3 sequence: CASSPSADNYGYTF. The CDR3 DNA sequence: TGTGCCAGCTCACCCTCAGCGGACAACTATGGCTACACCTTC.

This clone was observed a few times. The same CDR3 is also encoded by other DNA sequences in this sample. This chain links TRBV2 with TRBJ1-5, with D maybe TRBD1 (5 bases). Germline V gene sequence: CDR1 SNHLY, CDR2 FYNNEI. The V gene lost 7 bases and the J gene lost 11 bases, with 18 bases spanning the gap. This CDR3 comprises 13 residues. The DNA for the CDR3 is TGTGCCAGCATTAGGGACTTATCGTCGGCCCAGCATTTT. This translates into CASIRDLSSAQHF. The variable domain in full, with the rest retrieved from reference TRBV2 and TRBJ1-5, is EPEVTQTPSHQVTQMGQEVILRCVPISNHLYFYWYRQILGQKVEFLVSFYNNEISEKSEIFDDQFSVERPDGSNFTLKIRSTKLEDSAMYFCASIRDLSSAQHFGDGTRLSIL.

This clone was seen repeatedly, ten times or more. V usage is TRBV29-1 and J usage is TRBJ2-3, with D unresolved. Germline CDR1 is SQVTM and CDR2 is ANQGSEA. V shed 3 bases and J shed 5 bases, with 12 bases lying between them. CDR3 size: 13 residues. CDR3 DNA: TGCAGCGTTGATGGCATAGTGGGAGATACGCAGTATTTT. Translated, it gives CSVDGIVGDTQYF.

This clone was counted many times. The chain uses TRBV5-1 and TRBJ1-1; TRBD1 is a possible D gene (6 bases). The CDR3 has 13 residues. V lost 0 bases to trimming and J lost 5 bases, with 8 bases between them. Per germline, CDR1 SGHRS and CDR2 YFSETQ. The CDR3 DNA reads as TGCGCCAGCAGCTTGGGACAGGAGACTGAAGCTTTCTTT. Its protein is CASSLGQETEAFF.

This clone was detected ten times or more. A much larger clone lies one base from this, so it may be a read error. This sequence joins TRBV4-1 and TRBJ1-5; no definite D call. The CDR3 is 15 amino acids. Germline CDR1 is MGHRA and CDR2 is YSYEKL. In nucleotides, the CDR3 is TGCGCCAACAGCCTGATCCTCGGCCCAGGAGAGCCCCAGCATTTT. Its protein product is CANSLILGPGEPQHF.

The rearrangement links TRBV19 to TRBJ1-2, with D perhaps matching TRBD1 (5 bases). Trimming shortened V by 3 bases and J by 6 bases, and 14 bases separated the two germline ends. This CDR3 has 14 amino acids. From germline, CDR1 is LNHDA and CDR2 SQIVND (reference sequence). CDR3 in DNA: TGTGCCAGTAGTATCCTGTTGGGGACGGATGGCTACACCTTC. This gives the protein CASSILLGTDGYTF.

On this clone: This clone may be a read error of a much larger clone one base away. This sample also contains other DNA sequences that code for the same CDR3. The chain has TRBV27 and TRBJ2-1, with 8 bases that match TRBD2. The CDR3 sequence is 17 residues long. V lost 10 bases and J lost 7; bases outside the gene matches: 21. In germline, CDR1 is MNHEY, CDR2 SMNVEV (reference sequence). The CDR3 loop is CANQGRALAGPENEQFF. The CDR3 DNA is TGTGCCAACCAGGGCAGGGCCTTAGCGGGGCCTGAGAATGAGCAGTTCTTC.

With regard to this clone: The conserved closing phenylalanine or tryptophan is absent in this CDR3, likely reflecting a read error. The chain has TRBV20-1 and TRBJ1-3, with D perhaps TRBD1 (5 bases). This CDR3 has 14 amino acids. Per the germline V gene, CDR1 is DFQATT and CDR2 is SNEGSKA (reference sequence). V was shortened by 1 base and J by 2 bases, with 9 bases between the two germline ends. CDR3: CSARGGGAGNTIYS. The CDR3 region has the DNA TGCAGTGCTAGAGGGGGGGGAGCTGGAAACACCATATATTCT.

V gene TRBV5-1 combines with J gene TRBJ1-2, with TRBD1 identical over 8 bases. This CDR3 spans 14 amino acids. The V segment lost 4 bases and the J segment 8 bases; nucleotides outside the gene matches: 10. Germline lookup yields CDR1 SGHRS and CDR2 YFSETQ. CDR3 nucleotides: TGCGCCAGCAGCGCCCGGACAGGGAGGGAAGGCTACACCTTC. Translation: CASSARTGREGYTF.

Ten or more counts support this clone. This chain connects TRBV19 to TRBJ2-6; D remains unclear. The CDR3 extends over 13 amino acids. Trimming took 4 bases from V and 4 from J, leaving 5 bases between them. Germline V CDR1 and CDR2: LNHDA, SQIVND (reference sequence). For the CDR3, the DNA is TGTGCCAGTAGTAGCCTAGGGGCCAACGTCCTGACTTTC. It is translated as CASSSLGANVLTF.

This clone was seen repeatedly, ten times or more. DNA of the CDR3: TGTGCCAGCGCCGACCGAATTAACTATGGCTACACCTTC. Encoded protein: CASADRINYGYTF. The chain uses TRBV6-1 and TRBJ1-2; D unresolved. This CDR3 has 13 residues. V was trimmed by 8 bases and J by 1 base, leaving 11 bases between them. CDR1 is MNHNS and CDR2 is SASEGT in the germline V gene.

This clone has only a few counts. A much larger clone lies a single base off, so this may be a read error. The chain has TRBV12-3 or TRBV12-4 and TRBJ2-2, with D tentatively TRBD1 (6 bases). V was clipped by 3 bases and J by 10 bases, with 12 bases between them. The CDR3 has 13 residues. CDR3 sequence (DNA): TGTGCCAGCAGTTTCCTACAGGGAGTGGAGCTGTTTTTT. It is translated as CASSFLQGVELFF.

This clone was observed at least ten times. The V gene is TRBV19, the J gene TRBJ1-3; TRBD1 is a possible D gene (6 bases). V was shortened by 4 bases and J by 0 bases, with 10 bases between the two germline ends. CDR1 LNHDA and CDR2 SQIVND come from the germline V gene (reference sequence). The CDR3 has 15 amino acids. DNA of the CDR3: TGTGCCAGTAGTACCGGGACAAACTCTGGAAACACCATATATTTT. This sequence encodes CASSTGTNSGNTIYF.